This is a list of T cell receptor beta chains from one sample in a study of radiation and T cells in renal cell carcinoma. Sequencing used immunoSEQ multiplex PCR; TCRdb keeps in-frame clones, though not all of them. The sample has 10,000 to 15,000 clones; roughly 65% are singletons. The sample was tumor tissue, taken from a patient whose treatment was nephrectomy without radiotherapy. These receptors were obtained from an elderly woman with renal cell carcinoma. CDR3s include the opening cysteine and the closing phenylalanine or tryptophan.

v_call cdr3_aa
TRBV6-6 CASTPYLGDGYGYTF
TRBV12-5 CASGGTDRMNTEAFF
TRBV5-4 CASSLAGALNSPLHF
TRBV28 CASPSRATGELFF
TRBV5-6 CASSTFGGSAYNSPLHF
TRBV11-2 CASSLDPDRGYGYTF
TRBV5-1 CASSLEAGHQPQHF
TRBV27 CASSLSTSTANYGYTF
TRBV7-2 CASSLESRGLHNEQFF
TRBV7-2 CASRNYNEQFF
TRBV9 CASSVGGNVYNEQFF